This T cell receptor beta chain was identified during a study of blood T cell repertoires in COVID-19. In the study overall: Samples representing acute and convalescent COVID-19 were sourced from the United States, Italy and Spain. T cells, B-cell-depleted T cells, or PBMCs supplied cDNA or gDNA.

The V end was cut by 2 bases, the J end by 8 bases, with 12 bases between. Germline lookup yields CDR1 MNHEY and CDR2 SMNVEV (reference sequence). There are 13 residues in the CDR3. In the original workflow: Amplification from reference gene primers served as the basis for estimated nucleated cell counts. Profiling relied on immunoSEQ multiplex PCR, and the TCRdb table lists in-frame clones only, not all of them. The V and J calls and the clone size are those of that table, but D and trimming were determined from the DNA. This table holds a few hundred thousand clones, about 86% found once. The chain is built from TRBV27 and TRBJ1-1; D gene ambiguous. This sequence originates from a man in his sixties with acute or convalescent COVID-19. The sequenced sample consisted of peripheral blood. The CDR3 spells CASSLIRDREAFF. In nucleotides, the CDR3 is TGTGCCAGCAGTTTAATCCGAGATCGGGAAGCTTTCTTT.